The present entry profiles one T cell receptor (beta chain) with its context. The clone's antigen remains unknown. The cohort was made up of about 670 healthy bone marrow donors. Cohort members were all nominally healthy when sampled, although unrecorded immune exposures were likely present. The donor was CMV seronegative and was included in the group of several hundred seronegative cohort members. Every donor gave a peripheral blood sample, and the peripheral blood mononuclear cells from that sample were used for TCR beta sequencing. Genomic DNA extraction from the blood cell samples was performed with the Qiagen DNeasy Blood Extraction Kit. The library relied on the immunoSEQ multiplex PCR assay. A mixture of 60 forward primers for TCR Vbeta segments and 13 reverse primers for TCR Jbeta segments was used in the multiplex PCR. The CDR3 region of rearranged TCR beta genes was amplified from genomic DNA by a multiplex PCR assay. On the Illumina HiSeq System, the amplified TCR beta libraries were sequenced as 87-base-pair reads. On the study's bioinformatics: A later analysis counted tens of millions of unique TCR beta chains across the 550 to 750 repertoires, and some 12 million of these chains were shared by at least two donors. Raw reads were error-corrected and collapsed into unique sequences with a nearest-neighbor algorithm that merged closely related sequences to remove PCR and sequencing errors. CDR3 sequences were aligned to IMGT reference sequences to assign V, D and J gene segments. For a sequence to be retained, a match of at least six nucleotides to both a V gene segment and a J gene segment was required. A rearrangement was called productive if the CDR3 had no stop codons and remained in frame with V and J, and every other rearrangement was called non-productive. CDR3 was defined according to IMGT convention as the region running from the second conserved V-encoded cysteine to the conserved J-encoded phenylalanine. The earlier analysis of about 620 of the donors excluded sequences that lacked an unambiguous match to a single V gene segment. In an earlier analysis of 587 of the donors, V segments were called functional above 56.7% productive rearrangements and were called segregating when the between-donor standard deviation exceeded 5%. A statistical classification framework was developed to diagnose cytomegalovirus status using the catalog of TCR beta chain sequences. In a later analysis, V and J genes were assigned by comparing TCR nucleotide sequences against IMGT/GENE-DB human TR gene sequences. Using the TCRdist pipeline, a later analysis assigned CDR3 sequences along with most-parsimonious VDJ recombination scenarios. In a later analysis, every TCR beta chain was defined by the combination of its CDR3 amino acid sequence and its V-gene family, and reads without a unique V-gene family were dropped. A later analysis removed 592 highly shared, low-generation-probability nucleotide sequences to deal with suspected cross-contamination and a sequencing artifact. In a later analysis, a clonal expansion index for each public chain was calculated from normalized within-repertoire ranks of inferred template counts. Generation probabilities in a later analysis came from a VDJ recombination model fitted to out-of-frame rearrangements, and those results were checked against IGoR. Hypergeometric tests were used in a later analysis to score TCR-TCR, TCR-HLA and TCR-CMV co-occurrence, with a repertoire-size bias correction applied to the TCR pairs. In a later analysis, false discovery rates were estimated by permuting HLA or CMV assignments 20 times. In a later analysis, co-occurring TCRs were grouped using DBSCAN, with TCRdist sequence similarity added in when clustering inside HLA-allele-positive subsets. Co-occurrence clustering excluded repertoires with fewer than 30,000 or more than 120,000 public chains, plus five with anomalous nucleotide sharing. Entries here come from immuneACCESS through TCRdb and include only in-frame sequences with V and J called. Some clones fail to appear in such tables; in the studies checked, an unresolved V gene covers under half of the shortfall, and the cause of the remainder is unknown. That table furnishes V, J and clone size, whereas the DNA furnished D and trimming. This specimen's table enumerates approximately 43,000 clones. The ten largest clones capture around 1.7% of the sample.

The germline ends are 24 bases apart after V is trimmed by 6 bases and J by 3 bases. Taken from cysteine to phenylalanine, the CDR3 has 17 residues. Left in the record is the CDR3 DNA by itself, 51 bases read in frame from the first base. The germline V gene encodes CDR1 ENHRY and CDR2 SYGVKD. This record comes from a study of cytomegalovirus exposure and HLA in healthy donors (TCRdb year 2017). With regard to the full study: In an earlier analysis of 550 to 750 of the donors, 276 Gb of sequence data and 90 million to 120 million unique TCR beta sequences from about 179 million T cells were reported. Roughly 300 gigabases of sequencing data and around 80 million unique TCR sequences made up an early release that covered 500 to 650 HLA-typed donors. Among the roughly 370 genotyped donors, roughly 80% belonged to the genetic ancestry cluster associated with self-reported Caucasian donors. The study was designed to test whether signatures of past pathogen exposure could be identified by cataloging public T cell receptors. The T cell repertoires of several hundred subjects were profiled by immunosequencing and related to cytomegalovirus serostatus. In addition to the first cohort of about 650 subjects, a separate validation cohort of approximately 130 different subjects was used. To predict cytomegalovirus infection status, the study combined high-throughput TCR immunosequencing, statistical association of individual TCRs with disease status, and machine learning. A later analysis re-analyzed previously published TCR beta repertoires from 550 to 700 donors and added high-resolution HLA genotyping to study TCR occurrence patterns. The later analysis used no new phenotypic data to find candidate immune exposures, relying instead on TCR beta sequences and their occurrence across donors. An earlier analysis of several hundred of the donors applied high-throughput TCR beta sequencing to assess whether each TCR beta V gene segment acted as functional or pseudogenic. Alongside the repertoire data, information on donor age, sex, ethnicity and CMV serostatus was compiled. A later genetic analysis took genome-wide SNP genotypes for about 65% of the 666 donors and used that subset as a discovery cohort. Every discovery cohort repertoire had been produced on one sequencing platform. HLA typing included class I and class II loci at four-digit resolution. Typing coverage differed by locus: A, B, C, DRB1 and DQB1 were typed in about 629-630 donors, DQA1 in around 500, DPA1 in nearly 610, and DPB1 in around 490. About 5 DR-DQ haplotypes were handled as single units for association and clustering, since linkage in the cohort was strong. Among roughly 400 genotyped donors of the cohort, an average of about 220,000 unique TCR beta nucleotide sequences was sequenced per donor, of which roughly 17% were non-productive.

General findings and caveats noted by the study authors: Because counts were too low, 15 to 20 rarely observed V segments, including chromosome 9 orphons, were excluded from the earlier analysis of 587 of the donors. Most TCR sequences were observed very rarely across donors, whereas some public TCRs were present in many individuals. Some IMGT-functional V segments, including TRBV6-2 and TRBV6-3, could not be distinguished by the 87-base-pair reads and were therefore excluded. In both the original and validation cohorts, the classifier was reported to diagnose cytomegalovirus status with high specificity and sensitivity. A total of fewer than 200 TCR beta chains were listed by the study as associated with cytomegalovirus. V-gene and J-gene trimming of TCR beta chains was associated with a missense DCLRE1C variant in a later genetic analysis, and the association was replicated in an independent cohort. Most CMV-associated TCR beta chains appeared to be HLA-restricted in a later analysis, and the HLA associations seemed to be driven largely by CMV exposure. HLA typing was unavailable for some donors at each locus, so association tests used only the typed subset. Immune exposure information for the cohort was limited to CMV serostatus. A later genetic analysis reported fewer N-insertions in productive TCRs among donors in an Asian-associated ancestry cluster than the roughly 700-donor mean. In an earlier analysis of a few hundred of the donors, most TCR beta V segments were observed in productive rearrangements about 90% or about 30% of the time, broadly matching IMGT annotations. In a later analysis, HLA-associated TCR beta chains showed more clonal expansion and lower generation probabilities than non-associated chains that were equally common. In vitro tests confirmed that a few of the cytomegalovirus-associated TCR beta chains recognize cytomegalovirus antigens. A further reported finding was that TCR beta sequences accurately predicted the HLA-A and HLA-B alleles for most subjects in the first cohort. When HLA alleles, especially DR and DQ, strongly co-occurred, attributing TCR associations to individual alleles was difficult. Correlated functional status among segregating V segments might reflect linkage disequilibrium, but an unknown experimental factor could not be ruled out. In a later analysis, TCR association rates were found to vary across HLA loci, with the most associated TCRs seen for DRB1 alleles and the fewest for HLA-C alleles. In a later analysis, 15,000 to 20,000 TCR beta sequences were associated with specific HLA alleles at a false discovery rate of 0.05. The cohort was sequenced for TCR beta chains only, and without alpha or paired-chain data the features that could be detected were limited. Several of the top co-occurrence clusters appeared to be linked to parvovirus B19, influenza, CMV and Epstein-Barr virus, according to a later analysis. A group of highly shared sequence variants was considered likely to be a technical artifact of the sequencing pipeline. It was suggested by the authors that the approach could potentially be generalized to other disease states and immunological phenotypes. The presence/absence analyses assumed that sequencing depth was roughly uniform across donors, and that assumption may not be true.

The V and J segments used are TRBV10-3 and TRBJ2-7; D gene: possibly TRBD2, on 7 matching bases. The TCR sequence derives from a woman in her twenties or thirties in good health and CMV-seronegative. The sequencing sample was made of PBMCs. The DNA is TGTGCCATCAGCAGGGGAGGGACCCCAACCGACTACTACGAGCAGTACTTC. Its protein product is CAISRGGTPTDYYEQYF.